This T cell receptor beta chain was sequenced in a study of T cell changes during pregnancy in multiple sclerosis. The CDR3 contains 13 residues. Looked up from germline, CDR1 is PRHDT and CDR2 is FYEKMQ (reference sequence). Trimming removed 0 bases from V and 5 bases from J, with 5 bases in between. The protocol was immunoSEQ multiplex PCR, while the TCRdb copy is restricted to in-frame clones and leaves out a portion. The sample includes approximately 110,000 clones, roughly 92% of them seen just once. This clonotype originated in a female donor with multiple sclerosis, enrolled in a pregnancy study. The material was peripheral blood, obtained after pregnancy. The rearrangement uses TRBV13 and TRBJ2-1; D unresolved. CDR3 amino acids: CASSLGTHNEQFF. The DNA for the CDR3 is TGTGCCAGCAGCTTAGGCACACACAATGAGCAGTTCTTC. The variable domain in full, with the rest retrieved from reference TRBV13 and TRBJ2-1, is AAGVIQSPRHLIKEKRETATLKCYPIPRHDTVYWYQQGPGQDPQFLISFYEKMQSDKGSIPDRFSAQQFSDYHSELNMSSLELGDSALYFCASSLGTHNEQFFGPGTRLTVL.